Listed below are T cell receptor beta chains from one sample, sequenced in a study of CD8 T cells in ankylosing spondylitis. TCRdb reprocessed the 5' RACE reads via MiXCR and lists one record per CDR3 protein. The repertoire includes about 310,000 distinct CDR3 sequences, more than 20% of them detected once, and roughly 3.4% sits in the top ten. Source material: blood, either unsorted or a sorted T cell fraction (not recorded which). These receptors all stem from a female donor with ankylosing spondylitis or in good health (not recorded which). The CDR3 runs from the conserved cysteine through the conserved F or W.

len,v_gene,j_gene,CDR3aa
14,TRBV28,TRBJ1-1,CASSLHRANTEAFF
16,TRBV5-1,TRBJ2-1,CASSLVLAGVFDEQFF
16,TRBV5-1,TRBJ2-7,CASSLEGLGNWGEQYF
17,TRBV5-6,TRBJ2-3,CASSLGGTSGRKNTQYF
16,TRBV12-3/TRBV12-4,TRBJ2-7,CASSQGLAGPTYEQYF
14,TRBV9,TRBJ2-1,CASEATSGRGKQFF
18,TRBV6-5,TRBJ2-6,CASSYSVTVSPGANVLTF
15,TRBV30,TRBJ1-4,CAWSTMTGGAEKLFF
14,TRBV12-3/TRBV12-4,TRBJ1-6,CASSLKGKTSPLHF
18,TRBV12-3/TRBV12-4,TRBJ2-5,CASSPDRGLIDRGETQYF
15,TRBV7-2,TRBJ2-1,CASSLSSGTGYEQFF
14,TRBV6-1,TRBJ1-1,CASSSPGRNTEAFF
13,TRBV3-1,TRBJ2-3,CASGIGGTDTQYF
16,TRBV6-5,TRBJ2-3,CASSYDRLSGTDTQYF
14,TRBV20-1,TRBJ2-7,CSATGPNEPYEQYF
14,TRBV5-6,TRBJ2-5,CASSSGTLQETQYF
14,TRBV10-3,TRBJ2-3,CAIMAGRASDTQYF
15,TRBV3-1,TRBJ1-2,CASSPGPEANYGYTF
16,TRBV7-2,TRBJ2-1,CASSIMGLAGGGEQFF
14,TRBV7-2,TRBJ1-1,CASSGQGPGTEAFF